This is a list of T cell receptor beta chains from one sample in a study of T-cell reconstitution after alpha-beta-depleted transplantation in children. Via MiXCR, TCRdb re-called the PCR reads, giving one row per CDR3 protein. Here the sample spans 6,500 to 9,000 distinct CDR3 sequences, 17% being singletons. The material sequenced was PBMCs, mostly from graft donor cells, taken 60 days after TCRalphabeta/CD19-depleted stem cell transplant. All receptors come from a girl in the first two years of life who had a stem cell transplant for combined immunodeficiency, so the T cells may come from the graft donor. Each CDR3 is given with its conserved first and last residue. Fields, in order: clone size, V gene, D gene, J gene, CDR3 protein, CDR3 DNA. The D gene is left open where the match is weak. Clone size appears in some rows only: once, few, many, or a class for an expanded clone.

clone size: .
V gene: TRBV5-1
D gene: TRBD1
J gene: TRBJ2-5
CDR3 protein: CASSLEGAHIQTQYF
CDR3 DNA: TGCGCCAGCAGCTTGGAGGGGGCGCATATTCAGACCCAGTACTTC

clone size: .
V gene: TRBV4-1
D gene: .
J gene: TRBJ1-2
CDR3 protein: CASSRRQDYGYTF
CDR3 DNA: TGCGCCAGCAGCCGTCGACAGGACTATGGCTACACCTTC

clone size: .
V gene: TRBV4-1
D gene: .
J gene: TRBJ2-5
CDR3 protein: CASSQDWRRPEEVVETQYF
CDR3 DNA: TGCGCCAGCAGCCAAGATTGGAGGAGACCAGAGGAGGTGGTAGAGACCCAGTACTTC

clone size: few
V gene: TRBV21-1
D gene: .
J gene: TRBJ1-1
CDR3 protein: CASSPNRGRLNTEAFF
CDR3 DNA: TGTGCCAGCAGCCCGAACAGGGGGCGACTGAACACTGAAGCTTTCTTT

clone size: .
V gene: TRBV20-1
D gene: TRBD1
J gene: TRBJ1-2
CDR3 protein: CSASGTGIYGYTF
CDR3 DNA: TGCAGTGCCTCCGGGACAGGCATCTATGGCTACACCTTC

clone size: few
V gene: TRBV5-5
D gene: TRBD2
J gene: TRBJ2-5
CDR3 protein: CASSFGEGETQYF
CDR3 DNA: TGTGCCAGCAGCTTTGGGGAGGGGGAGACCCAGTACTTC

clone size: many
V gene: TRBV7-2
D gene: .
J gene: TRBJ2-3
CDR3 protein: CASSLVDWAGGTDTQYF
CDR3 DNA: TGTGCCAGCAGCTTAGTCGATTGGGCAGGCGGCACAGATACGCAGTATTTT

clone size: few
V gene: TRBV9
D gene: .
J gene: TRBJ2-7
CDR3 protein: CASSPPGGSYEQYF
CDR3 DNA: TGTGCCAGCAGCCCCCCAGGTGGCTCCTACGAGCAGTACTTC

clone size: few
V gene: TRBV12-3/TRBV12-4
D gene: TRBD1
J gene: TRBJ1-2
CDR3 protein: CASSPRQGNYGYTF
CDR3 DNA: TGTGCCAGCAGTCCCCGACAGGGTAACTATGGCTACACCTTC

clone size: many
V gene: TRBV20-1
D gene: .
J gene: TRBJ2-7
CDR3 protein: CSAQRYYEQYF
CDR3 DNA: TGCAGTGCTCAGCGGTACTACGAGCAGTACTTC

clone size: .
V gene: TRBV4-2
D gene: TRBD2
J gene: TRBJ2-5
CDR3 protein: CASSQERLAGGRETQYF
CDR3 DNA: TGTGCCAGCAGCCAAGAACGACTAGCGGGGGGGCGAGAGACCCAGTACTTC

clone size: .
V gene: TRBV7-9
D gene: .
J gene: TRBJ1-4
CDR3 protein: CASSKGIEKLFF
CDR3 DNA: TGTGCCAGCAGCAAAGGGATCGAAAAACTGTTTTTT

clone size: many
V gene: TRBV21-1
D gene: .
J gene: TRBJ1-5
CDR3 protein: CAIRIDGGLPQHF
CDR3 DNA: TGTGCCATCCGAATCGACGGGGGCTTGCCCCAGCATTTT

clone size: many
V gene: TRBV20-1
D gene: .
J gene: TRBJ2-5
CDR3 protein: CSANSRETQYF
CDR3 DNA: TGCAGTGCTAATTCAAGAGAGACCCAGTACTTC

clone size: .
V gene: TRBV7-6
D gene: .
J gene: TRBJ2-7
CDR3 protein: CASSLPPGISYEQYF
CDR3 DNA: TGTGCCAGCAGCTTACCCCCTGGGATCTCCTACGAGCAGTACTTC

clone size: many
V gene: TRBV5-6
D gene: .
J gene: TRBJ2-5
CDR3 protein: CASSLTGARETQYF
CDR3 DNA: TGTGCCAGCAGCTTGACGGGGGCGAGAGAGACCCAGTACTTC

clone size: many
V gene: TRBV29-1
D gene: .
J gene: TRBJ2-7
CDR3 protein: CSVEVQREQYF
CDR3 DNA: TGCAGCGTTGAGGTGCAGCGGGAGCAGTACTTC

clone size: many
V gene: TRBV6-5
D gene: .
J gene: TRBJ2-3
CDR3 protein: CASSYSEGGDTQYF
CDR3 DNA: TGTGCCAGCAGTTACTCGGAGGGGGGAGATACGCAGTATTTT

clone size: many
V gene: TRBV5-6
D gene: .
J gene: TRBJ2-3
CDR3 protein: CASSDVRADTQYF
CDR3 DNA: TGTGCCAGCAGCGACGTGCGGGCCGATACGCAGTATTTT

clone size: few
V gene: TRBV7-9
D gene: .
J gene: TRBJ1-1
CDR3 protein: CASSLVNTEAFF
CDR3 DNA: TGTGCCAGCAGCCTGGTGAACACTGAAGCTTTCTTT

clone size: many
V gene: TRBV12-3/TRBV12-4
D gene: TRBD2
J gene: TRBJ2-2
CDR3 protein: CASSLGLAVTGELFF
CDR3 DNA: TGTGCCAGCAGTCTGGGACTAGCGGTCACCGGGGAGCTGTTTTTT

clone size: many
V gene: TRBV18
D gene: .
J gene: TRBJ2-1
CDR3 protein: CASSPVQGGNEQFF
CDR3 DNA: TGTGCCAGCTCACCAGTTCAGGGAGGTAATGAGCAGTTCTTC

clone size: many
V gene: TRBV12-3/TRBV12-4
D gene: .
J gene: TRBJ1-1
CDR3 protein: CASRRGELNTEAFF
CDR3 DNA: TGTGCCAGCAGAAGAGGGGAGTTGAACACTGAAGCTTTCTTT

clone size: .
V gene: TRBV20-1
D gene: TRBD2
J gene: TRBJ2-3
CDR3 protein: CSAIGLAGVLGRADTQYF
CDR3 DNA: TGCAGTGCTATAGGACTAGCGGGGGTCCTTGGTAGAGCAGATACGCAGTATTTT

clone size: many
V gene: TRBV24-1
D gene: .
J gene: TRBJ2-3
CDR3 protein: CATSDLGSIPPQDTQYF
CDR3 DNA: TGTGCCACCAGTGATTTGGGGAGTATCCCTCCACAAGATACGCAGTATTTT

clone size: many
V gene: TRBV28
D gene: .
J gene: TRBJ2-7
CDR3 protein: CASSLYVDEQYF
CDR3 DNA: TGTGCCAGCAGTTTATATGTGGATGAGCAGTACTTC

clone size: medium-sized
V gene: TRBV20-1
D gene: .
J gene: TRBJ2-7
CDR3 protein: CSASRGNRFSYEQYF
CDR3 DNA: TGCAGTGCTAGTAGGGGTAACAGGTTCTCCTACGAGCAGTACTTC

clone size: few
V gene: TRBV7-8
D gene: .
J gene: TRBJ1-3
CDR3 protein: CASSLGGQGIDTIYF
CDR3 DNA: TGTGCCAGCAGCTTAGGCGGTCAGGGGATCGACACCATATATTTT

clone size: .
V gene: TRBV11-2
D gene: TRBD2
J gene: TRBJ2-7
CDR3 protein: CASSLGVGGGYEQYF
CDR3 DNA: TGTGCCAGCAGCTTAGGCGTCGGGGGGGGTTACGAGCAGTACTTC

clone size: many
V gene: TRBV5-5
D gene: .
J gene: TRBJ2-1
CDR3 protein: CASSGRADNEQFF
CDR3 DNA: TGTGCCAGCAGCGGCAGAGCGGACAATGAGCAGTTCTTC

clone size: many
V gene: TRBV29-1
D gene: .
J gene: TRBJ2-1
CDR3 protein: CSVGHLSSYNEQFF
CDR3 DNA: TGCAGCGTTGGGCATCTGAGCTCCTACAATGAGCAGTTCTTC

clone size: once
V gene: TRBV20-1
D gene: TRBD1
J gene: TRBJ2-7
CDR3 protein: CSAAKPDRGVGQYF
CDR3 DNA: TGCAGTGCGGCCAAGCCTGACAGGGGGGTGGGGCAGTACTTC

clone size: many
V gene: TRBV29-1
D gene: .
J gene: TRBJ1-3
CDR3 protein: CSVVTSGNTIYF
CDR3 DNA: TGCAGCGTTGTGACTTCTGGAAACACCATATATTTT

clone size: .
V gene: TRBV15
D gene: .
J gene: TRBJ2-7
CDR3 protein: CATRDQEGGEQYF
CDR3 DNA: TGTGCCACCAGAGACCAGGAGGGGGGCGAGCAGTACTTC

clone size: .
V gene: TRBV14
D gene: .
J gene: TRBJ2-5
CDR3 protein: CASSQNSGRTQYF
CDR3 DNA: TGTGCCAGCAGCCAGAATAGCGGTCGGACCCAGTACTTC

clone size: .
V gene: TRBV6-1
D gene: .
J gene: TRBJ1-1
CDR3 protein: CASSWGTTEAFF
CDR3 DNA: TGTGCCAGCAGCTGGGGTACCACTGAAGCTTTCTTT

clone size: many
V gene: TRBV12-3/TRBV12-4
D gene: .
J gene: TRBJ1-1
CDR3 protein: CASSLQDTTEAFF
CDR3 DNA: TGTGCCAGCAGTTTACAGGACACCACTGAAGCTTTCTTT

clone size: many
V gene: TRBV20-1
D gene: .
J gene: TRBJ2-3
CDR3 protein: CSASLTGISTDTQYF
CDR3 DNA: TGCAGTGCTAGCCTGACAGGAATCAGCACAGATACGCAGTATTTT

clone size: many
V gene: TRBV12-3/TRBV12-4
D gene: TRBD2
J gene: TRBJ2-2
CDR3 protein: CASSLLAEGTGELFF
CDR3 DNA: TGTGCCAGCAGTTTACTAGCGGAAGGCACCGGGGAGCTGTTTTTT

clone size: many
V gene: TRBV28
D gene: .
J gene: TRBJ1-2
CDR3 protein: CASSRGVRTPYGYTF
CDR3 DNA: TGTGCCAGCAGTCGGGGAGTCCGAACCCCGTATGGCTACACCTTC

clone size: .
V gene: TRBV7-3
D gene: TRBD1
J gene: TRBJ2-1
CDR3 protein: CASSLTAGQGLREQFF
CDR3 DNA: TGTGCCAGCAGCTTAACGGCGGGACAGGGTTTACGAGAGCAGTTCTTC

clone size: .
V gene: TRBV11-2
D gene: .
J gene: TRBJ2-1
CDR3 protein: CASSSRPTVNEQFF
CDR3 DNA: TGTGCCAGCAGCTCTCGCCCGACAGTCAATGAGCAGTTCTTC

clone size: .
V gene: TRBV12-3/TRBV12-4
D gene: .
J gene: TRBJ1-2
CDR3 protein: CASSLGRGYGYGYTF
CDR3 DNA: TGTGCCAGCAGTTTAGGCAGGGGATATGGCTATGGCTACACCTTC

clone size: once
V gene: TRBV5-1
D gene: TRBD2
J gene: TRBJ2-7
CDR3 protein: CASSLLAGGTYYEQYF
CDR3 DNA: TGCGCCAGCAGCTTACTAGCGGGAGGGACATACTACGAGCAGTACTTC

clone size: many
V gene: TRBV20-1
D gene: TRBD2
J gene: TRBJ2-1
CDR3 protein: CSARVAGAGFYNEQFF
CDR3 DNA: TGCAGTGCTAGGGTAGCGGGAGCGGGGTTTTACAATGAGCAGTTCTTC

clone size: few
V gene: TRBV28
D gene: TRBD1
J gene: TRBJ1-1
CDR3 protein: CASSRDRITMNTEAFF
CDR3 DNA: TGTGCCAGCAGCCGGGACAGGATAACCATGAACACTGAAGCTTTCTTT

clone size: many
V gene: TRBV12-3/TRBV12-4
D gene: .
J gene: TRBJ2-1
CDR3 protein: CASSQPPSGQFF
CDR3 DNA: TGTGCCAGCAGTCAACCCCCCTCGGGGCAGTTCTTC

clone size: .
V gene: TRBV7-6
D gene: .
J gene: TRBJ2-7
CDR3 protein: CASSLQRRGSYEQYF
CDR3 DNA: TGTGCCAGCAGCTTACAACGGCGGGGCTCCTACGAGCAGTACTTC

clone size: .
V gene: TRBV6-1
D gene: .
J gene: TRBJ2-4
CDR3 protein: CASSYRSFGNIQYF
CDR3 DNA: TGTGCCAGCAGTTATAGGTCCTTTGGAAACATTCAGTACTTC

clone size: .
V gene: TRBV6-2/TRBV6-3
D gene: .
J gene: TRBJ2-2
CDR3 protein: CASSPLARTGELFF
CDR3 DNA: TGTGCCAGCAGCCCACTAGCCCGCACCGGGGAGCTGTTTTTT